This is a list of T cell receptor beta chains from one sample in a study of blood T cell repertoires in COVID-19. This table comes from immunoSEQ multiplex PCR, and its TCRdb copy is limited to in-frame clones, with some not included. The sample includes roughly 40,000 clones, 65% to 90% seen only once; the top ten take more than 8%. The sample comprised peripheral blood. The receptors here all came from a human donor in a cohort sampled during active COVID-19. The CDR3 runs from the conserved cysteine through the conserved F or W. The order of the fields is V gene, D gene, J gene, clone size, CDR3 protein, CDR3 DNA. A D gene is named only where the DNA matches it firmly. Clone size is stated in some rows and not others, as once, few, many or a class when expanded.

TRBV18,NA,TRBJ2-5,once,CASSTEPGQETQYF,TGTGCCAGCTCAACCGAACCGGGCCAAGAGACCCAGTACTTC
TRBV3-1/TRBV3-2,TRBD2,TRBJ2-3,NA,CASKTSGYTDTQYF,TGTGCCAGCAAGACTAGCGGGTACACAGATACGCAGTATTTT
TRBV5-6,TRBD1,TRBJ2-7,NA,CASSLPGQGYEQYF,TGTGCCAGCAGCCTACCGGGACAGGGCTACGAGCAGTACTTC
TRBV7-8,NA,TRBJ2-1,NA,CASSFRSVLPYNEQFF,TGTGCCAGCAGCTTTCGAAGCGTCCTCCCCTACAATGAGCAGTTCTTC
TRBV25-1,NA,TRBJ2-1,NA,CASSEFAGSSYNEQFF,TGTGCCAGCAGTGAATTTGCGGGAAGCTCCTACAATGAGCAGTTCTTC
TRBV5-1,NA,TRBJ2-2,NA,CASSLEPDRRTGELFF,TGCGCCAGCAGCTTGGAACCCGACAGGCGGACCGGGGAGCTGTTTTTT
TRBV7-9,NA,TRBJ1-4,NA,CASSLDLRGDEKLFF,TGTGCCAGCAGCTTAGATCTCAGGGGTGATGAAAAACTGTTTTTT
TRBV5-5,NA,TRBJ1-4,NA,CASSPTGETNEKLFF,TGTGCCAGCAGCCCAACCGGTGAAACTAATGAAAAACTGTTTTTT
TRBV2,TRBD1,TRBJ2-1,NA,CASHLSGGQGAYEQFF,TGTGCCAGCCACCTTAGCGGGGGACAGGGGGCCTATGAGCAGTTCTTC
TRBV6-5,TRBD1,TRBJ1-4,NA,CATRMDRGGGKLFF,TGTGCCACGCGGATGGACAGGGGAGGAGGAAAACTGTTTTTT
TRBV5-8,NA,TRBJ1-1,NA,CASSGGAFLTEAFF,TGTGCCAGCAGCGGGGGGGCATTTTTGACGGAAGCTTTCTTT
TRBV9,NA,TRBJ1-4,NA,CASSETGGGEKLFF,TGTGCCAGCAGCGAGACAGGAGGTGGTGAAAAACTGTTTTTT
TRBV28,NA,TRBJ1-1,NA,CASSWRQQGTEAFF,TGTGCCAGCAGTTGGAGGCAACAGGGCACTGAAGCTTTCTTT
TRBV6-6,NA,TRBJ2-7,NA,CAIRPPSSYEQYF,TGTGCCATTCGCCCCCCTAGCTCCTACGAGCAGTACTTC
TRBV19,NA,TRBJ1-6,NA,CASSREINSPLHF,TGTGCCAGTTCCCGGGAAATTAATTCACCCCTCCACTTT
TRBV9,NA,TRBJ2-7,NA,CASSVGGGNYEQYF,TGTGCCAGCAGCGTAGGTGGAGGGAACTACGAGCAGTACTTC
TRBV6-2/TRBV6-3,NA,TRBJ2-3,NA,CASSYVWDSSTDTQYF,TGTGCCAGCAGTTACGTGTGGGACTCTAGCACAGATACGCAGTATTTT
TRBV7-2,NA,TRBJ1-6,NA,CASSLVAGANSPLHF,TGTGCCAGCAGCTTAGTTGCAGGGGCTAATTCACCCCTCCACTTT
TRBV3-1/TRBV3-2,TRBD1,TRBJ1-6,NA,CASSPRTGGNSPLHF,TGTGCCAGCAGCCCTCGGACAGGTGGTAATTCACCCCTCCACTTT
TRBV7-2,NA,TRBJ2-1,NA,CASSLETINEQLF,TGTGCCAGCAGCTTGGAGACTATAAATGAGCAGCTCTTC
TRBV9,NA,TRBJ2-2,NA,CASREGGNTGELFF,TGTGCCAGCAGAGAAGGAGGTAACACCGGGGAGCTGTTTTTT
TRBV6-2/TRBV6-3,NA,TRBJ1-1,NA,CASSYPSGVLGTEAFF,TGTGCCAGCAGTTACCCCAGCGGGGTTTTAGGCACTGAAGCTTTCTTT
TRBV12-3/TRBV12-4,TRBD1,TRBJ1-2,once,CASSWDRGHGYTF,TGTGCCAGCAGTTGGGACAGGGGGCACGGCTACACCTTC
TRBV3-1/TRBV3-2,TRBD1,TRBJ1-6,NA,CASSQTGESPLHF,TGTGCCAGCAGCCAGACAGGGGAGTCACCCCTCCACTTT
TRBV10-1,NA,TRBJ1-2,NA,CAGRGSNTF,TGCGCCGGAAGGGGCAGTAACACCTTC
TRBV5-4,NA,TRBJ2-7,NA,CASSLGPGLNSYEQYF,TGTGCCAGCAGCTTGGGCCCGGGACTCAACTCCTACGAGCAGTACTTC
TRBV6-5,TRBD1,TRBJ1-4,few,CASRPFGQGGEKLFF,TGTGCCAGCAGACCGTTTGGACAGGGAGGAGAAAAACTGTTTTTT
TRBV28,TRBD1,TRBJ2-7,NA,CASSLPNRGSEQYF,TGTGCCAGCAGCTTACCTAACAGGGGATCCGAGCAGTACTTC
TRBV7-8,NA,TRBJ1-6,NA,CASSLAGGSESPLHF,TGTGCCAGCAGCTTAGCGGGGGGTTCAGAGTCACCCCTCCACTTT
TRBV19,NA,TRBJ1-5,NA,CASSIGVRTYSNQPQHF,TGTGCCAGTAGTATAGGCGTGAGAACCTATAGCAATCAGCCCCAGCATTTT
TRBV19,TRBD1,TRBJ1-1,NA,CASSIGDRGARITEAFF,TGTGCCAGTAGTATAGGGGACAGGGGAGCGAGGATCACTGAAGCTTTCTTT
TRBV5-1,NA,TRBJ1-6,NA,CASSLVAGQGNSPLHF,TGCGCCAGCAGCTTGGTTGCCGGGCAGGGTAATTCACCCCTCCACTTT
TRBV7-2,TRBD2,TRBJ2-5,NA,CASSLAGAGGGETQYF,TGTGCCAGCAGCTTAGCTGGAGCGGGAGGGGGGGAGACCCAGTACTTC
TRBV30,NA,TRBJ2-5,NA,CAGLYFQETQYF,TGTGCCGGGCTATACTTTCAGGAGACCCAGTACTTC
TRBV9,NA,TRBJ2-3,NA,CASSVGSGATDTQYF,TGTGCCAGCAGCGTAGGTTCAGGGGCCACAGATACGCAGTATTTT
TRBV27,TRBD2,TRBJ2-3,NA,CASGTSGPITDTQYF,TGTGCCAGCGGGACTAGCGGGCCAATCACAGATACGCAGTATTTT
TRBV10-3,TRBD2,TRBJ2-6,NA,CAIRSWGGSSGANVLTF,TGTGCCATCAGGTCCTGGGGGGGGTCCTCTGGGGCCAACGTCCTGACTTTC
TRBV10-2,NA,TRBJ1-2,NA,CASAKDSYGYTF,TGCGCCAGCGCGAAGGACAGCTATGGCTACACCTTC
TRBV3-1/TRBV3-2,TRBD1,TRBJ1-2,NA,CASSQPLNYGQGAGYGYTF,TGTGCCAGCAGCCAACCGTTGAACTATGGACAGGGGGCAGGCTATGGCTACACCTTC
TRBV6-4,NA,TRBJ1-5,NA,CASSVSGRNQPQHF,TGTGCCAGCAGTGTGTCAGGTCGCAATCAGCCCCAGCATTTT
TRBV5-1,NA,TRBJ1-3,few,CASNPGHTSGNTIYF,TGCGCCAGCAATCCGGGACACACTTCGGGAAACACCATATATTTT
TRBV11-2,NA,TRBJ2-7,NA,CASSLTRRAYEQYF,TGTGCCAGCAGCTTAACTCGGCGGGCCTACGAGCAGTACTTC
TRBV6-6,NA,TRBJ2-3,NA,CASSPGQTSTDTQYF,TGTGCCAGCAGCCCTGGACAGACTAGCACAGATACGCAGTATTTT
TRBV11-3,NA,TRBJ2-6,NA,CASSRASDSAGANVLTF,TGTGCCAGCAGCCGTGCGTCCGACTCCGCTGGGGCCAACGTCCTGACTTTC
TRBV5-1,TRBD2,TRBJ2-2,NA,CASSSGTSGDGELFF,TGCGCCAGCAGCTCCGGGACTAGCGGGGACGGGGAGCTGTTTTTT
TRBV4-3,NA,TRBJ1-2,NA,CASSQGATVGGYTF,TGCGCCAGCAGCCAAGGGGCGACAGTGGGCGGCTACACCTTC
TRBV4-3,NA,TRBJ1-2,NA,CASSQVPGVGSGYTF,TGCGCCAGCAGCCAAGTCCCAGGGGTGGGGAGTGGCTACACCTTC
TRBV19,NA,TRBJ1-4,NA,CASSIPGLNEKLFF,TGTGCCAGTAGTATCCCGGGACTAAATGAAAAACTGTTTTTT
TRBV19,NA,TRBJ1-2,NA,CASSPLLTEGNYGYTF,TGTGCCAGTAGTCCCCTCCTAACGGAGGGCAACTATGGCTACACCTTC
TRBV21-1,NA,TRBJ2-7,NA,CASSKDRAGASGEQYF,TGTGCCAGCAGCAAAGACCGGGCGGGAGCGTCCGGGGAGCAGTACTTC
TRBV7-3,TRBD1,TRBJ2-1,NA,CASSLGTGDNEQFF,TGTGCCAGCAGCTTAGGGACAGGGGACAATGAGCAGTTCTTC
TRBV2,NA,TRBJ2-1,once,CASSGGSYNEQFF,TGTGCCAGCAGCGGGGGTTCCTACAATGAGCAGTTCTTC
TRBV20-1,TRBD1,TRBJ1-5,NA,CSASPGTGGGGPQHF,TGCAGTGCTAGTCCCGGGACAGGGGGTGGAGGGCCCCAGCATTTT
TRBV7-9,TRBD2,TRBJ2-3,NA,CASSFISGSRDTQYF,TGTGCCAGCAGCTTTATAAGCGGGAGTCGGGATACGCAGTATTTT
TRBV11-2,TRBD2,TRBJ2-3,NA,CASSLPLARGADTQYF,TGTGCCAGCAGTCTCCCTCTAGCGCGGGGGGCAGATACGCAGTATTTT
TRBV5-6,NA,TRBJ1-1,NA,CASSLGGRGTEAFF,TGTGCCAGCAGCTTGGGGGGCAGGGGCACTGAAGCTTTCTTT
TRBV5-1,NA,TRBJ1-2,NA,CASSLAGTDGYTF,TGCGCCAGCAGCTTAGCGGGTACCGATGGCTACACCTTC